What follows is one T cell receptor (beta chain) and its context. Per the germline V gene, CDR1 is SQVTM and CDR2 is ANQGSEA. There are 15 residues in the CDR3. V was pared by 6 bases and J by 6 bases, with 13 bases of the junction left unmatched. The data derive from a study of shared clonotypes between healthy human individuals. Profiled with immunoSEQ multiplex PCR; TCRdb holds only in-frame clones, not every one. The sample shows fewer than 2.5 million clones, 93% of them seen only once. The source of this sequence is a man between 18 and 29 years old in good health. Some clones in this sample may be carry-over from other donors' samples. The chain recombines TRBV29-1 with TRBJ2-3; 9 nucleotides align to TRBD1. The source material was naive CD4+ T cells from PBMCs. The subset: CD45RA+ positively selected. The CDR3 loop reads CSVGQGRTWRDTQYF. The CDR3, as DNA: TGCAGCGTCGGACAGGGGAGGACATGGAGGGATACGCAGTATTTT.